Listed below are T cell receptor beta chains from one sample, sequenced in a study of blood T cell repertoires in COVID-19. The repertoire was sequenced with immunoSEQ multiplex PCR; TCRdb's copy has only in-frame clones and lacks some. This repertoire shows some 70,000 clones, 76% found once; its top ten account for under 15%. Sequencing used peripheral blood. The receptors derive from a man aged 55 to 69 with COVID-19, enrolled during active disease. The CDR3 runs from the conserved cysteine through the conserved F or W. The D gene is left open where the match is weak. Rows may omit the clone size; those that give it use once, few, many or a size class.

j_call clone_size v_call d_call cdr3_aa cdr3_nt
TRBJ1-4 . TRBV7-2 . CASSLVRGFDEKLFF TGTGCCAGCAGCTTAGTGCGCGGGTTCGACGAAAAACTGTTTTTT
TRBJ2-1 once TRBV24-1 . CATSTSYNEQFF TGTGCCACCAGTACCAGCTACAATGAGCAGTTCTTC
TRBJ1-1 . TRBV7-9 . CASSPADTEAFF TGTGCCAGCAGTCCCGCGGACACTGAAGCTTTCTTT
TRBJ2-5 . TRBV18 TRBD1 CASSGQGGVGETQYF TGTGCCAGCTCAGGACAGGGGGGTGTTGGAGAGACCCAGTACTTC
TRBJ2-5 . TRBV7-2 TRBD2 CASSPYQRGGFTETQYF TGTGCCAGCAGCCCCTACCAGCGGGGGGGTTTCACGGAGACCCAGTACTTC
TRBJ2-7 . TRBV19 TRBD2 CASSNAGTSEYEQYF TGTGCCAGTAGCAATGCCGGGACTAGCGAGTACGAGCAGTACTTC
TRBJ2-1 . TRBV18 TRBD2 CASSPPVKRGKNEQFF TGTGCCAGCTCACCACCGGTCAAGCGGGGAAAGAATGAGCAGTTCTTC
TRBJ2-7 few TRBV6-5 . CASTKDSDYYEQYF TGTGCCAGCACTAAGGACAGTGACTACTACGAGCAGTACTTC
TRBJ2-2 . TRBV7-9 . CASSLRGNTGELFF TGTGCCAGCAGCTTAAGGGGGAACACCGGGGAGCTGTTTTTT
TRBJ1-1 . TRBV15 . CATSRAEGSNTEAFF TGTGCCACCAGCAGAGCCGAGGGTTCTAACACTGAAGCTTTCTTT
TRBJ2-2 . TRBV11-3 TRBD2 CASSFSGRNTGELFF TGTGCCAGCAGCTTTAGCGGGAGGAACACCGGGGAGCTGTTTTTT
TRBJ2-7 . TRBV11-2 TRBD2 CASTFLSGRGYEQYF TGTGCCAGCACTTTTCTTAGCGGGAGGGGGTACGAGCAGTACTTC
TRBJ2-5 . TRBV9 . CASSVQVAPQETQYF TGTGCCAGCAGCGTGCAGGTGGCCCCACAAGAGACCCAGTACTTC
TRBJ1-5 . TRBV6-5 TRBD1 CASSDRGEGNQPQHF TGTGCCAGCAGCGACAGGGGAGAGGGCAATCAGCCCCAGCATTTT
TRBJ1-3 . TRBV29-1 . CSVSTGAGNTIYF TGCAGCGTATCAACAGGAGCTGGAAACACCATATATTTT
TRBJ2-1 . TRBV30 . CASLLQGNEQFF TGTGCCTCCCTCCTACAGGGCAATGAGCAGTTCTTC
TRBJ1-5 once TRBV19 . CASSHGRGREYGQPQHF TGTGCCAGTAGCCACGGGCGGGGCAGGGAGTATGGTCAGCCCCAGCATTTT
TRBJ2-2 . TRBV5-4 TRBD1 CASTSGTGNTGELFF TGTGCCAGCACCTCCGGGACAGGGAACACCGGGGAGCTGTTTTTT
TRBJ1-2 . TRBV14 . CASSQREMWVSGYTF TGTGCCAGCAGCCAGAGGGAGATGTGGGTTTCTGGCTACACCTTC
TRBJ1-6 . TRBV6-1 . CASSELRGGRDSPLHF TGTGCCAGCAGTGAATTGCGGGGAGGGCGGGATTCACCCCTCCACTTT
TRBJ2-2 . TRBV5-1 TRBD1 CASSFGDRDFTGELFF TGCGCCAGCAGCTTTGGGGACAGAGATTTCACCGGGGAGCTGTTTTTT
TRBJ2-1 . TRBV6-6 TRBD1 CASSYGQGADNEQFF TGTGCCAGCAGTTACGGACAGGGGGCTGATAATGAGCAGTTCTTC
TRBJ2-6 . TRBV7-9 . CASSPPFRYSGANVLTF TGTGCCAGCAGCCCCCCCTTTCGGTACTCTGGGGCCAACGTCCTGACTTTC
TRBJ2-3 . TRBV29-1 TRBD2 CSVSLAGGSDTQYF TGCAGCGTGTCTTTGGCGGGAGGTTCAGATACGCAGTATTTT
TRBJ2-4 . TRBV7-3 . CASSLTAQGGIQYF TGTGCCAGCAGCTTAACCGCGCAAGGAGGCATTCAGTACTTC
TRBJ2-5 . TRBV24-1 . CATSDRGRETQYF TGTGCCACCAGTGACAGGGGACGTGAGACCCAGTACTTC
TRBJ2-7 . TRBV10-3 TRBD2 CAIRDTSGSSYEQYF TGTGCCATCAGGGACACTAGCGGTAGCTCCTACGAGCAGTACTTC
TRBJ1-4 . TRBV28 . CASSLNGFAATNEKLFF TGTGCCAGCAGTTTAAACGGCTTTGCGGCAACTAATGAAAAACTGTTTTTT
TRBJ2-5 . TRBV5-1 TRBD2 CASSTGLAGGRRGVETQYF TGCGCCAGCAGCACCGGACTAGCGGGGGGGCGGCGAGGGGTAGAGACCCAGTACTTC
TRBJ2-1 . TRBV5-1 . CASSFDSYNEQFF TGCGCCAGCAGCTTCGACAGTTACAATGAGCAGTTCTTC
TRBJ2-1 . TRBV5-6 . CASSSRDKRRNEQFF TGTGCCAGCAGCTCTCGGGACAAGAGGCGCAATGAGCAGTTCTTC
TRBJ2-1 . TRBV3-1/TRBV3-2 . CASSQDRGGAYNEQFF TGTGCCAGCAGCCAAGATCGAGGGGGGGCCTACAATGAGCAGTTCTTC
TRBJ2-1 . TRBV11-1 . CASSKGTNHFNEQFF TGTGCCAGCAGCAAGGGGACAAATCACTTTAATGAGCAGTTCTTC
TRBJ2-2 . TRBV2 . CASSSPRQANTGELFF TGTGCCAGCAGTTCCCCTAGACAGGCGAACACCGGGGAGCTGTTTTTT
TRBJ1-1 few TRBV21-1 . CASSTDDPETEAFF TGTGCCAGCAGCACAGATGATCCGGAGACTGAAGCTTTCTTT
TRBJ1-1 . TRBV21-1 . CASSKGQMNTEAFF TGTGCCAGCAGCAAAGGTCAGATGAACACTGAAGCTTTCTTT
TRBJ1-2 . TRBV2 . CASMGEEYGYTF TGTGCCAGCATGGGTGAGGAATATGGCTACACCTTC
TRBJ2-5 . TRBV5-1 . CASSHPEGGETQYF TGCGCCAGCAGCCACCCAGAGGGAGGAGAGACCCAGTACTTC
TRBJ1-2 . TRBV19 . CATKSPNRAGGYTF TGTGCCACGAAATCTCCAAACAGGGCTGGCGGCTACACCTTC
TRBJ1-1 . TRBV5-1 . CASRYWVEENTEAFF TGCGCCAGCAGGTATTGGGTAGAGGAGAACACTGAAGCTTTCTTT
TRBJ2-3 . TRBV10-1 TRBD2 CASSESAGGGTDTQYF TGCGCCAGCAGTGAATCGGCGGGAGGAGGCACAGATACGCAGTATTTT
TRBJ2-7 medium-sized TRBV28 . CASSRHGEQYF TGTGCCAGCAGCCGACATGGCGAGCAGTACTTC